This T cell receptor beta chain was recovered during a study of blood T cells in healthy people across ages. Notes on the study in general: Estimates of diversity drawn from one million T cells were considered underestimates.

Trimming removed 0 bases at V and 4 bases at J, with 14 bases between. The CDR3 extends over 16 amino acids. Germline CDR1 SGDLS, CDR2 YYNGEE. For the second PCR, which ran for roughly 6 to 11 cycles, a sample-barcoded 5' primer and a J-beta primer mix were used. Tags on each cDNA molecule came from a template-switch adaptor with 12 random nucleotides. From the 5' RACE reads, TCRdb called clonotypes with MiXCR, one entry per CDR3 protein. The data contain some 560,000 distinct CDR3 sequences, roughly a quarter of them singletons. As to this clonotype: Its antigen is not known.

The same data also contributed to another study, on T cells of mothers and their children. That paper states: The authors used all extracted RNA for cDNA synthesis, at about 1.6 ug per 15 ul. With unrelated pairs as the comparison, related mother-child pairs had a slightly higher overlap that was not significant.

The V gene is TRBV9, the J gene TRBJ2-1, with unresolved D. The receptor was derived from a boy aged 2 to 9 in good health. The sequenced material came from blood. The CDR3 DNA reads as TGTGCCAGCAGCGTAGATCGCGGTAGACCGTACAATGAGCAGTTCTTC. Its protein product is CASSVDRGRPYNEQFF. Combining the CDR3 with reference TRBV9 and TRBJ2-1 gives the whole variable domain DSGVTQTPKHLITATGQRVTLRCSPRSGDLSVYWYQQSLDQGLQFLIQYYNGEERAKGNILERFSAQQFPDLHSELNLSSLELGDSALYFCASSVDRGRPYNEQFFGPGTRLTVL.